This T cell receptor beta chain appears in the sequencing data of a study of T cells after yellow fever vaccination (dated by TCRdb to between 2019 and 2020). About the full investigation: Libraries from fractions with low cell numbers were prepared with the SMART-Seq v4 Ultra Low Input RNA kit. The cohort comprised two healthy male donors, one aged 18 to 29 and one aged 30 to 40 years. To track T-cell clones before and after primary and booster YFV17D yellow fever vaccination, bulk TCR alpha and beta repertoires were sequenced longitudinally. Blood was drawn at multiple timepoints before and after primary and secondary immunization, with bulk PBMC replicates and cell subsets isolated.

A single count supports this clonotype. Its antigen is not yet known. No qualities accompany the bases; no much larger clone lies one base away. A lone read gives weak evidence. At the junction V is shortened by 0 bases and J by 1 base, with 13 bases in between. Taken from the germline V gene (reference sequence), the CDR1 and CDR2 loops are SGHNT and YYREEE. The CDR3 starts with the cysteine, ends with the phenylalanine, and has 16 residues. The read is trimmed to its CDR3 DNA, 48 bases read in frame from base 1. Here is what the overall study found, with its caveats: After the booster, most clones that had expanded after primary vaccination were detected again (around 95% of CD4 and around 88% of CD8), suggesting broad maintenance of memory. Computational filtering was needed because FACS-sorted repertoires could contain abundant contaminating clonotypes from the bulk population. Only two donors were included in the study, so the extent to which the findings can be generalized is limited. A small fraction of clonotypes showed up in both the CD4 and CD8 compartments, probably as a result of convergent recombination. Compared with the primary T-cell response, the secondary T-cell response was faster but weaker, reaching its peak on day 5 rather than on day 15.

Synthesis of TCR cDNA relied on 5'RACE template switching, a step that introduced a universal primer site along with unique molecular identifiers. cDNA synthesis was primed from both the TCR alpha and TCR beta constant segments. Library amplification used two PCR steps, and the second PCR step added sample barcodes and sequencing adapters. Sequencing of the libraries was done on either Illumina HiSeq 2500 (2x100 bp) or NovaSeq (2x150 bp). Regarding the original processing steps: Reads were demultiplexed and collapsed into UMI consensus sequences with MIGEC, and V(D)J alignment was performed with MiXCR. Vaccine-responding clonotypes were defined with edgeR using replicate PBMC samples, requiring FDR below 0.01 and a log2 fold change above 5 up to day 15. Each bulk clonotype received a CD4 or CD8 identity based on whether the sequenced CD4 or CD8 repertoire contained that clonotype at higher abundance. In-frame beta chains were kept once TCRdb had trimmed the public reads at Q25 with fastp and called clones with MiXCR. Each CDR3 protein appears once, grouped with its most common genes and DNA. These V and J calls rely on TCRdb rather than the paper's analysis. The sample table lists around 500,000 distinct CDR3 sequences, 20% to 25% of them with a count of one. The ten largest clonotypes hold around 16% of the sample.

Interpreted using the paper, the treatment or condition label stands for: live attenuated yellow fever vaccine strain. At each blood-draw timepoint, two biological replicates of bulk PBMCs were collected. A standard Ficoll-Paque protocol was used to isolate PBMCs from peripheral blood. RNA was extracted with TriZol from bulk PBMCs, CD4 and CD8 fractions, and dextramer-positive and dextramer-negative fractions. The V and J genes are TRBV5-4 and TRBJ2-5; no D gene call is confident. This TCR was sampled from a man younger than 35 who received the YFV17D yellow fever vaccine. The sequencing here drew on PBMCs, taken approximately 22 days after the first yellow fever vaccination. The CDR3 region reads CASSLAVATSQETQYF. In nucleotide form, the sequence is TGTGCCAGCAGCTTGGCGGTGGCTACCTCCCAAGAGACCCAGTACTTC.